This T cell receptor beta chain was sequenced during a study of blood T cell repertoires in COVID-19. Study details: Italy, Spain and the United States were the sources of the convalescent and acute COVID-19 samples. Sample material is recorded as cDNA or gDNA derived from T cells, B-cell-depleted T cells, or PBMCs.

This clone was counted once. The germline V gene encodes CDR1 MNHEY and CDR2 SVGAGI. CDR3 length equals 16 residues. Trimming cost V 0 bases and J 8 bases; bases outside gene matches: 9. In the original processing: Estimated nucleated cell counts came from reference gene primer amplification. Only in-frame clones appear in the TCRdb table, and some are missing; sequencing was by immunoSEQ multiplex PCR. V and J calls and clone size are as listed in that table; D and trimming were resolved from the DNA. This repertoire shows over 150,000 clones, approximately 88% found once; its top ten account for less than 3.5%.

The clonotype originates from an older woman with acute or convalescent COVID-19. The chain recombines TRBV6-5 with TRBJ2-5, with 10 bases aligning to TRBD1. The sequencing input was peripheral blood. In nucleotides, the CDR3 is TGTGCCAGCAGTTACTCGGTAGGCGACAGGGGGCCTACCCAGTACTTC. Protein sequence: CASSYSVGDRGPTQYF.